The rows below give T cell receptor beta chains drawn from one sample of a study of control samples from healthy donors and cancer patients. Libraries were prepared by immunoSEQ multiplex PCR; TCRdb keeps only in-frame clonotypes and omits some of them. The sample has about 190,000 clones; roughly nine tenths are singletons. Material for sequencing was blood. These receptors came from a man between 25 and 39 years old in good health. The CDR3 runs from the conserved cysteine through the conserved F or W. D genes are given only for firm matches. A row's size may be missing; if present it is once, few, many or a size class.

.	TRBV5-5	TRBJ2-7	.	CASSFSPSPYEQYF	TGTGCCAGCAGCTTTTCGCCGTCCCCCTACGAGCAGTACTTC
.	TRBV13	TRBJ2-7	.	CASSAGGGPSYEQYF	TGTGCCAGCAGCGCCGGCGGGGGCCCATCTTACGAGCAGTACTTC
.	TRBV28	TRBJ1-5	.	CASSSSSGVVSNQPQHF	TGTGCCAGCAGTTCATCCTCAGGGGTTGTTAGCAATCAGCCCCAGCATTTT
.	TRBV29-1	TRBJ1-1	.	CSVAGNMNTEAFF	TGCAGCGTCGCAGGGAACATGAACACTGAAGCTTTCTTT
few	TRBV18	TRBJ1-2	TRBD1	CASSHRTGGRWADGYTF	TGTGCCAGCTCACACAGGACAGGGGGACGATGGGCGGATGGCTACACCTTC
.	TRBV6-1	TRBJ1-5	TRBD1	CASSVKDRGEWNQPQHF	TGTGCCAGCAGTGTCAAAGACAGGGGGGAATGGAATCAGCCCCAGCATTTT
.	TRBV21-1	TRBJ1-5	.	CASSKALFQPQHF	TGTGCCAGCAGCAAAGCTCTTTTTCAGCCCCAGCATTTT
.	TRBV6-5	TRBJ1-5	.	CASWDRTRSAQHF	TGTGCCAGCTGGGACCGGACAAGATCAGCCCAGCATTTT
.	TRBV7-6	TRBJ2-3	.	CASSLGRGGDTQYF	TGTGCCAGCAGCTTAGGTCGAGGGGGGGATACGCAGTATTTT
.	TRBV7-9	TRBJ1-4	.	CASSLRAMPNEKLFF	TGTGCCAGCAGCCTCAGGGCTATGCCTAATGAAAAACTGTTTTTT
.	TRBV5-1	TRBJ2-5	.	CASSFKSSETQYF	TGCGCCAGCAGCTTTAAGAGTTCGGAGACCCAGTACTTC
.	TRBV10-3	TRBJ2-7	.	CAISDQGLPSYEQYF	TGTGCCATCAGTGACCAGGGGTTGCCCTCCTACGAGCAGTACTTC
.	TRBV16	TRBJ2-1	.	CASSQSRLEGEQFF	TGTGCCAGCAGCCAATCCCGACTAGAGGGTGAGCAGTTCTTC
once	TRBV19	TRBJ1-1	.	CASSKNRVLSNTEAFF	TGTGCCAGTAGTAAGAACAGGGTGCTTTCAAACACTGAAGCTTTCTTT
.	TRBV7-8	TRBJ1-1	.	CASSPREGLNTEAFF	TGTGCCAGCAGCCCAAGAGAGGGACTGAACACTGAAGCTTTCTTT
.	TRBV5-1	TRBJ1-1	TRBD1	CASSLTGTGGQDEAFF	TGCGCCAGCAGCCTTACCGGGACAGGGGGCCAGGATGAAGCTTTCTTT
.	TRBV28	TRBJ2-1	.	CASSPLSGTNEQFF	TGTGCCAGCAGTCCACTCTCGGGAACCAATGAGCAGTTCTTC
once	TRBV18	TRBJ1-1	.	CASSPTPTLSGKTEAFF	TGTGCCAGCTCCCCGACACCCACCTTATCCGGGAAAACTGAAGCTTTCTTT
.	TRBV19	TRBJ1-6	.	CASSIDTGARNSPLHF	TGTGCCAGTAGTATTGATACGGGGGCTCGGAATTCACCCCTCCACTTT
.	TRBV5-8	TRBJ2-1	TRBD2	CASSFQFAGGLGEQFF	TGTGCCAGCAGCTTTCAGTTTGCGGGGGGCTTGGGTGAGCAGTTCTTC
.	TRBV6-5	TRBJ2-7	.	CASKRDKVSDYEQYF	TGTGCCAGCAAGCGGGACAAGGTGTCCGACTACGAGCAGTACTTC
.	TRBV7-9	TRBJ1-4	.	CASSLGVSLGEKLFF	TGTGCCAGCAGCTTAGGGGTCAGTTTAGGCGAAAAACTGTTTTTT
.	TRBV11-2	TRBJ2-5	TRBD1	CASSLGQGAPTQYF	TGTGCCAGCAGCCTCGGACAGGGGGCCCCCACCCAGTACTTC
.	TRBV5-4	TRBJ2-5	.	CASSSGQKQETQYF	TGTGCCAGCTCCTCGGGGCAGAAACAAGAGACCCAGTACTTC
.	TRBV12-3/TRBV12-4	TRBJ1-4	.	CASSFQPTEKLFF	TGTGCCAGCAGTTTTCAGCCGACTGAAAAACTGTTTTTT
.	TRBV19	TRBJ2-6	.	CASSGQGGSHVLTF	TGTGCCAGTAGTGGCCAGGGAGGATCCCACGTCCTGACTTTC
.	TRBV18	TRBJ2-3	.	CASSRSTDTQYF	TGTGCCAGCTCACGTAGCACAGATACGCAGTATTTT
.	TRBV19	TRBJ1-2	TRBD1	CASSFVQGISNYGYTF	TGTGCCAGTAGTTTCGTACAGGGGATCTCTAACTATGGCTACACCTTC
.	TRBV20-1	TRBJ2-7	.	CSATGAYEQYF	TGCAGTGCGACAGGAGCCTACGAGCAGTACTTC
.	TRBV30	TRBJ2-3	TRBD1	CAWSPGQGEDTQYF	TGTGCCTGGAGCCCGGGACAGGGGGAAGATACGCAGTATTTT
.	TRBV4-1	TRBJ2-3	.	CASSHNLGPDTQYF	TGCGCCAGCAGCCACAATTTGGGGCCAGATACGCAGTATTTT
.	TRBV6-4	TRBJ2-7	.	CARREAEQYF	TGTGCCCGCCGTGAAGCCGAGCAGTACTTC
.	TRBV6-1	TRBJ2-1	TRBD2	CASSERLAGARRLNEQFF	TGTGCCAGCAGTGAAAGGCTAGCGGGGGCCCGCCGATTGAATGAGCAGTTCTTC
few	TRBV19	TRBJ1-5	.	CASSGANQPQHF	TGTGCCAGTAGTGGGGCGAATCAGCCCCAGCATTTT
.	TRBV5-1	TRBJ2-2	.	CASSGNTGELFF	TGCGCCAGCAGTGGGAATACCGGGGAGCTGTTTTTT
.	TRBV7-8	TRBJ2-7	TRBD2	CASSVEASGYEQYF	TGTGCCAGCAGCGTGGAGGCTAGCGGGTACGAGCAGTACTTC
.	TRBV13	TRBJ1-2	TRBD1	CASRRQGVDGYTF	TGTGCCAGCAGACGCCAGGGGGTCGATGGCTACACCTTC
once	TRBV2	TRBJ2-3	.	CASRKAGTFTDTQYF	TGTGCCAGCAGAAAGGCTGGGACCTTCACAGATACGCAGTATTTT
.	TRBV10-2	TRBJ2-5	TRBD2	CASAGLAFSETQYF	TGCGCCAGTGCGGGACTAGCTTTTTCAGAGACCCAGTACTTC
.	TRBV5-4	TRBJ2-3	.	CASSFTSPDTQYF	TGTGCCAGCAGCTTTACTAGTCCGGATACGCAGTATTTT
.	TRBV11-2	TRBJ1-2	.	CASRHIRQVINYGYTF	TGTGCCAGCAGACATATCCGACAGGTGATAAACTATGGCTACACCTTC
.	TRBV30	TRBJ1-3	.	CAWRTSGNTIYF	TGTGCCTGGAGAACAAGTGGAAACACCATATATTTT
.	TRBV11-2	TRBJ1-2	TRBD1	CASTAQGAHGYTF	TGTGCCAGCACCGCACAGGGGGCGCATGGCTACACCTTC
once	TRBV15	TRBJ1-2	.	CATSGRDTSWGYTF	TGTGCCACCAGCGGACGGGACACCTCTTGGGGCTACACCTTC
.	TRBV5-4	TRBJ2-1	TRBD2	CASSSGTSRYNEQFF	TGTGCCAGCAGCTCCGGGACTAGCAGGTACAATGAGCAGTTCTTC
.	TRBV7-9	TRBJ1-4	.	CASSKEGNHEKLFF	TGTGCCAGCTCGAAAGAGGGCAATCACGAAAAACTGTTTTTT
once	TRBV1	TRBJ2-3	.	CTSRKRWGTQYF	TGCACCAGCAGGAAGAGATGGGGTACGCAGTATTTT
.	TRBV15	TRBJ1-4	.	CATSRVRREKLFF	TGTGCCACCAGCAGAGTTAGGCGGGAAAAACTGTTTTTT
once	TRBV12-3/TRBV12-4	TRBJ2-7	.	CASSRGTYEQYF	TGTGCCAGCAGTAGGGGCACCTACGAGCAGTACTTC
.	TRBV29-1	TRBJ2-7	TRBD2	CSVDGLAGGYEQYF	TGCAGCGTTGATGGGCTAGCGGGGGGCTACGAGCAGTACTTC
.	TRBV25-1	TRBJ1-2	TRBD1	CASSKRTGGTYGYTF	TGTGCCAGCAGTAAAAGGACAGGGGGCACATATGGCTACACCTTC
.	TRBV19	TRBJ2-1	TRBD1	CASKPGTGGYNEQFF	TGTGCCAGTAAACCCGGGACAGGGGGCTACAATGAGCAGTTCTTC
.	TRBV7-9	TRBJ1-1	.	CASSQAGNTEAFF	TGTGCCAGCAGTCAGGCGGGGAACACTGAAGCTTTCTTT
.	TRBV6-5	TRBJ1-5	.	CASSYSAGNQPQHF	TGTGCCAGCAGTTACTCAGCGGGGAACCAGCCCCAGCATTTT
.	TRBV2	TRBJ1-1	.	CASSEVSEAFF	TGTGCCAGCAGTGAGGTCTCTGAAGCTTTCTTT
.	TRBV4-1	TRBJ1-5	.	CASSQEAPGFGGNQPQHF	TGCGCCAGCAGCCAAGAAGCCCCAGGGTTTGGCGGCAATCAGCCCCAGCATTTT
.	TRBV15	TRBJ1-5	.	CATSPARGQPQHF	TGTGCCACCAGCCCCGCACGCGGTCAGCCCCAGCATTTT
.	TRBV28	TRBJ1-1	TRBD1	CASTADRSNTEAFF	TGTGCCAGCACCGCGGACAGGAGCAACACTGAAGCTTTCTTT
.	TRBV5-4	TRBJ1-4	.	CASSTGWATNEKLFF	TGTGCCAGCAGCACTGGCTGGGCAACTAATGAAAAACTGTTTTTT
.	TRBV30	TRBJ1-4	.	CAWSVGLNEKLFF	TGTGCCTGGAGTGTGGGGCTAAATGAAAAACTGTTTTTT